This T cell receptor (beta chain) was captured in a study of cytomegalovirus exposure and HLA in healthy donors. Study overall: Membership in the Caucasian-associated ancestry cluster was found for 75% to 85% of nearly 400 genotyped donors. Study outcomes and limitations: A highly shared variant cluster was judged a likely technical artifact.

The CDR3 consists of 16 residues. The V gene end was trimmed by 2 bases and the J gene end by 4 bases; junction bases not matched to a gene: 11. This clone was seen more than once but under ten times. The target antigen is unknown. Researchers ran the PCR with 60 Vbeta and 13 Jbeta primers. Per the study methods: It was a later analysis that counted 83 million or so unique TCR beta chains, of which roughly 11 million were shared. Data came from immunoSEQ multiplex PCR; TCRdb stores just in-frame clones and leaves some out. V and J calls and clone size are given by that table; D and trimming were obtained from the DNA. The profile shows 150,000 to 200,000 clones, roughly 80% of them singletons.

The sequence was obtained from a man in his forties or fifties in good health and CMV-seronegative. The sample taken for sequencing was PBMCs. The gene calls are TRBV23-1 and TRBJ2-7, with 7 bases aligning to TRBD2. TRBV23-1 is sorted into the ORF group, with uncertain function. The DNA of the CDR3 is TGCGCCAGCAGTCAAACTAGCGTTGATTTTGGGTACGAGCAGTACTTC. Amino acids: CASSQTSVDFGYEQYF.